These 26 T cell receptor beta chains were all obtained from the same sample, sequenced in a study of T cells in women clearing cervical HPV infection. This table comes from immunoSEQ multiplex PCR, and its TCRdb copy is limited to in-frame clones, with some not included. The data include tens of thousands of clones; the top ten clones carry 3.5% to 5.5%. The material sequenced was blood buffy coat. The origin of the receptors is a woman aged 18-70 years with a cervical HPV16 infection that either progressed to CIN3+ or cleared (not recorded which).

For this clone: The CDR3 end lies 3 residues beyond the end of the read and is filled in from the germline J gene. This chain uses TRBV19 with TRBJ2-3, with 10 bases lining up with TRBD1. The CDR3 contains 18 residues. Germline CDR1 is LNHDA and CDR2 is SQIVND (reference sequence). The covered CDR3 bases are TGTGCCAGTAGTTTGGACAGGGGGTTCATTTATAGCAATCAGCCG. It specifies CASSLDRGFIYSNQP. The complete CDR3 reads CASSLDRGFIYSNQPQYF. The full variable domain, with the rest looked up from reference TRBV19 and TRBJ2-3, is DGGITQSPKYLFRKEGQNVTLSCEQNLNHDAMYWYRQDPGQGLRLIYYSQIVNDFQKGDIAEGYSVSREKKESFPLTVTSAQKNPTAFYLCASSLDRGFIYSNQPQYFGPGTRLTVL.

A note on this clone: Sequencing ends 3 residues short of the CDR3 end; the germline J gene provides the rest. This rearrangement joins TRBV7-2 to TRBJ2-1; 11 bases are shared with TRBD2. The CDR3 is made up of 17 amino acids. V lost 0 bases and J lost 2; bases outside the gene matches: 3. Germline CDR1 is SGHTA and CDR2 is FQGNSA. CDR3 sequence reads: CASSLATSGRPYNEQFF. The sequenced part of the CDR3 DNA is TGTGCCAGCAGCTTAGCAACTAGCGGGAGACCCTACAATGAG.

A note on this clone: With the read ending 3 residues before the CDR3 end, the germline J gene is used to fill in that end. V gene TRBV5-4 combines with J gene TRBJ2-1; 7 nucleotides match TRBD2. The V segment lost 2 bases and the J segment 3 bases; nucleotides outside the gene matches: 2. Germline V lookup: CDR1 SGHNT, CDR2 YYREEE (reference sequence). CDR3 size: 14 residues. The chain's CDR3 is CASSFGGGYNEQFF. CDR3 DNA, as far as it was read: TGTGCCAGCAGCTTCGGCGGGGGCTACAATGAG.

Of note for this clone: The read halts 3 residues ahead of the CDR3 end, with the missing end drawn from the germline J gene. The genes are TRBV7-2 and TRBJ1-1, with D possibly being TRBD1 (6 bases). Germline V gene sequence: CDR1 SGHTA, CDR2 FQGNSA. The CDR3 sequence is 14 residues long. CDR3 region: CASSPGLAGGLAFF. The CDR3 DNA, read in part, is TGTGCCAGCAGCCCCGGACTAGCGGGGGGGCTA.

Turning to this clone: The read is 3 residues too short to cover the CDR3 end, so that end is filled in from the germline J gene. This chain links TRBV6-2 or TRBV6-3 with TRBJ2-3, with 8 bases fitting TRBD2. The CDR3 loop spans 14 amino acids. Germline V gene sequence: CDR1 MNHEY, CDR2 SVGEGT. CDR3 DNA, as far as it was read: TGTGCCAGCAGGGGACTAGGGCCGGGAGAGACG. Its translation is CASRGLGPGET. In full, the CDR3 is CASRGLGPGETQYF.

CDR3 DNA, as far as it was read: TGCGCCAGCAGCTCCGGACAGGGAATGACTGAA. Encoded protein: CASSSGQGMTE. The full CDR3 is CASSSGQGMTEAFF. The chain combines TRBV5-1 with TRBJ1-1; 8 positions agree with TRBD1. The read terminates 3 residues before the CDR3 end, so the remaining end is supplied by the germline J gene. The V segment lost 3 bases and the J segment 5 bases; nucleotides outside the gene matches: 6. Germline CDR1 reads SGHRS; CDR2 reads YFSETQ. The CDR3 contains 14 residues.

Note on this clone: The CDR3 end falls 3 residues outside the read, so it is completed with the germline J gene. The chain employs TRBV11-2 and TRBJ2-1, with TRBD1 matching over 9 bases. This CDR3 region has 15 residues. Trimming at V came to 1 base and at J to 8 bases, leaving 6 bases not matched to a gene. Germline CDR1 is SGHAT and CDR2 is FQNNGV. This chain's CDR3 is CASSLVGQGGDEQFF. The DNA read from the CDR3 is TGTGCCAGCAGCTTAGTGGGACAGGGAGGGGATGAG.

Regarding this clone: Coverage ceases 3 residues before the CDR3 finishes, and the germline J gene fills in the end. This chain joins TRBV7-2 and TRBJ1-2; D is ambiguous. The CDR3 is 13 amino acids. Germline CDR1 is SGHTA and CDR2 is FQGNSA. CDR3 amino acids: CASSGQYTDTYTF. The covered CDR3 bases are TGTGCCAGCAGCGGTCAATATACAGATACC.

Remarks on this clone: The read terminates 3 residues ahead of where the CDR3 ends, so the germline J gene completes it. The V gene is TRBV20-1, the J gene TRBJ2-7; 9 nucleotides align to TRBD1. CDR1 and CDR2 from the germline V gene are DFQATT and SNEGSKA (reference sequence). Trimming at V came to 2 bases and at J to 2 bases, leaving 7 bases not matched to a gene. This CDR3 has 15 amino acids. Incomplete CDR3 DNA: TGCAGTGCTAGACCCAGGACAGGGGTGGCCTACGAG. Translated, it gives CSARPRTGVAYE. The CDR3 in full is CSARPRTGVAYEQYF.

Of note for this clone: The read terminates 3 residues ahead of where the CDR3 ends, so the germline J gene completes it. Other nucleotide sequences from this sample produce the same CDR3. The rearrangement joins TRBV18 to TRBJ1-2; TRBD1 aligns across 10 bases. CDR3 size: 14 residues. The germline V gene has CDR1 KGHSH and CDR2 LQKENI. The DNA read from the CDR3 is TGTGCCAGCTCACCACAGGGGACAGGGGAGGAC. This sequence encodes CASSPQGTGED. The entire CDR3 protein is CASSPQGTGEDYTF.

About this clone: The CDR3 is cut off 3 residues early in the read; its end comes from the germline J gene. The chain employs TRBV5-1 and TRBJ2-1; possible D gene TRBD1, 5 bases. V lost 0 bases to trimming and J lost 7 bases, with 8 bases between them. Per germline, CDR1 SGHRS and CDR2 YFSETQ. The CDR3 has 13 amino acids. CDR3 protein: CASSLVGANEQFF. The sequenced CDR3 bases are TGCGCCAGCAGCTTGGTAGGGGCGAATGAG.

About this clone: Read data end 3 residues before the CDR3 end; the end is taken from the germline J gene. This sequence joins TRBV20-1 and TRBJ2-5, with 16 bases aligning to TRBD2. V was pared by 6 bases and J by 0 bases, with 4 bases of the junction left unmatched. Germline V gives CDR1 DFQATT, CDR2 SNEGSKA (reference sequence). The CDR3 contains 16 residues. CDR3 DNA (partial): TGCAGTGCCAAGGGACTAGCGGGGGGGAACCAAGAGACC. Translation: CSAKGLAGGNQET. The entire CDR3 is CSAKGLAGGNQETQYF.

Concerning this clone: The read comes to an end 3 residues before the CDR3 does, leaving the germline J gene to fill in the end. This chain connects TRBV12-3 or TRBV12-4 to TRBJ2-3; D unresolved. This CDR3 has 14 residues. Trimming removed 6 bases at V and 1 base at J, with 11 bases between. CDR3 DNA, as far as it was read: TGTGCCAGCAGGGCCGTAAAAGGCACAGATACG. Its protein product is CASRAVKGTDT. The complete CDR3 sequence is CASRAVKGTDTQYF.

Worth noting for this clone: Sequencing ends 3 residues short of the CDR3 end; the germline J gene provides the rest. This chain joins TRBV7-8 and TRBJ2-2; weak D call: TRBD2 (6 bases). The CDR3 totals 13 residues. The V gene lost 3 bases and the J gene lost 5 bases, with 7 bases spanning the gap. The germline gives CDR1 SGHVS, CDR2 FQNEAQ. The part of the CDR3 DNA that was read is TGTGCCAGCAGCTTTGCGGGGACCGGGGAG. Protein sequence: CASSFAGTGE. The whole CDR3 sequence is CASSFAGTGELFF.

CDR3 residues: CASSQPLLGRSNQPQHF. The part of the CDR3 DNA that was read is TGCGCCAGCAGTCAACCCTTACTAGGCCGGAGCAATCAGCCC. The chain has TRBV23-1 and TRBJ1-5, with D uncertain. The read terminates 3 residues ahead of where the CDR3 ends, so the germline J gene completes it. TRBV23-1 is placed among ORFs of uncertain function. The CDR3 length is 17 residues. Trimming removed 2 bases at V and 1 base at J, with 15 bases between.

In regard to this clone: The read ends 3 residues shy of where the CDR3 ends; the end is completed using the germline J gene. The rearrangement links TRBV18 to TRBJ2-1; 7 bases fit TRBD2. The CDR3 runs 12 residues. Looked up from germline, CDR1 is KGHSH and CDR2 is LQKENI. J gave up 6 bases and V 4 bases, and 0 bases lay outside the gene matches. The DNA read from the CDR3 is TGTGCCAGCTCACGCGGGGGCAATGAG. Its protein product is CASSRGGNE. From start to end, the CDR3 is CASSRGGNEQFF.

Partial CDR3 DNA: TGTGCCAGCTCACCAGGCTTGGGGACAGGGGTCGATGGC. It is translated as CASSPGLGTGVDG. The CDR3 in full is CASSPGLGTGVDGYTF. The rearrangement uses TRBV18 and TRBJ1-2; 10 positions agree with TRBD1. With the read ending 3 residues before the CDR3 end, the germline J gene is used to fill in that end. Trimming cost V 2 bases and J 6 bases; bases outside gene matches: 9. CDR3 length equals 16 residues. Germline-derived CDR1 and CDR2 are KGHSH and LQKENI.

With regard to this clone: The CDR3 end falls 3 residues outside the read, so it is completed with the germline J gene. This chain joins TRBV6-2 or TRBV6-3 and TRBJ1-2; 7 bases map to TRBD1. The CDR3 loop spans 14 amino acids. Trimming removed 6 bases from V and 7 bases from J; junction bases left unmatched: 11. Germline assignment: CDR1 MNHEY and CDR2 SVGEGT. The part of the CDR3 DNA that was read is TGTGCCAGCAGAGGACAGGTCCCTGGTGGTGGC. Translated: CASRGQVPGGG. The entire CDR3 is CASRGQVPGGGYTF.

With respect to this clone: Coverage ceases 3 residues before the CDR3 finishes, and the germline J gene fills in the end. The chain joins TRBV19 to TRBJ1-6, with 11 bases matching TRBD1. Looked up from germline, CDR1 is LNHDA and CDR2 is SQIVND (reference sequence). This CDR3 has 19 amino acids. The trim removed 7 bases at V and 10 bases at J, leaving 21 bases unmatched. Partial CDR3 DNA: TGTGCCAGTACCTCGAGGAGAGTACCCGGGACAGGGGGTAACTCACCC. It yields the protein CASTSRRVPGTGGNSP. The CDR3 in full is CASTSRRVPGTGGNSPLHF.

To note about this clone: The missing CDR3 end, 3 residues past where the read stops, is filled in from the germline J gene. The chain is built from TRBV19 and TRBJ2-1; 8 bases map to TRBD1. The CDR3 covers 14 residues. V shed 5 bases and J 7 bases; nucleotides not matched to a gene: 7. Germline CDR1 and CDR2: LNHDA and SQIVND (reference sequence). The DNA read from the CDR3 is TGTGCCAGTAGTTTCGACAGGGGTCGGAATGAG. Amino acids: CASSFDRGRNE. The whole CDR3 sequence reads CASSFDRGRNEQFF.

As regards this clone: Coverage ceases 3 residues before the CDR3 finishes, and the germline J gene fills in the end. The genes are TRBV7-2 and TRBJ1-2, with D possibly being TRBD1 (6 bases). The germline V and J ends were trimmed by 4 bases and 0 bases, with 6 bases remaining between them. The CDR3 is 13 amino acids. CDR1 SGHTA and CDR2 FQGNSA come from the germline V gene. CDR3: CASSWTANYGYTF. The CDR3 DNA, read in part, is TGTGCCAGCAGCTGGACAGCTAACTATGGC.

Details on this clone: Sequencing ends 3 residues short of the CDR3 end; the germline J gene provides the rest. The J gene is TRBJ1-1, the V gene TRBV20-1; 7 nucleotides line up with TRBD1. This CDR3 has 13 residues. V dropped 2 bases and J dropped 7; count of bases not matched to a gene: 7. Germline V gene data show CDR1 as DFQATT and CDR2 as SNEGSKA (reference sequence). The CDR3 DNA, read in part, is TGCAGTGCTAGACTTACAGGGGCAGGTGAA. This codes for CSARLTGAGE. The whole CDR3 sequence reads CSARLTGAGEAFF.

The DNA read from the CDR3 is TGTGCCAGCAGCTTAGCGCTCCCAGGCAATCAGCCC. Translated, it gives CASSLALPGNQP. In full, the CDR3 is CASSLALPGNQPQHF. The rearrangement uses TRBV7-9 and TRBJ1-5; D is uncertain. The read falls 3 residues short of the CDR3 end, and the missing part is taken from the germline J gene. Germline loops: CDR1 SEHNR, CDR2 FQNEAQ (reference sequence). The CDR3 totals 15 residues. Trimming shortened V by 0 bases and J by 2 bases, and 8 bases separated the two germline ends.

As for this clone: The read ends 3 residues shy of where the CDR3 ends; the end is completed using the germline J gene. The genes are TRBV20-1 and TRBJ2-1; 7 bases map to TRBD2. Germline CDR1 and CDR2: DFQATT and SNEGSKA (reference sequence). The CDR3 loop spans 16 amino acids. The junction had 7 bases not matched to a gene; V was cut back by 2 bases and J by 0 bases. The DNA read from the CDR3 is TGCAGTGCTAGAAGCGGGGATCTTAGCTCCTACAATGAG. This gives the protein CSARSGDLSSYNE. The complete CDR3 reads CSARSGDLSSYNEQFF.

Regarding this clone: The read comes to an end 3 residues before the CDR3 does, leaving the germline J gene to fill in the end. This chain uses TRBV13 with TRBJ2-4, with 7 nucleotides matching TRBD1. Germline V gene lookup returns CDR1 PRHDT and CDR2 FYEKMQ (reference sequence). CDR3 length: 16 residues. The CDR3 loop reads CASSAGDRVQPDGQYF. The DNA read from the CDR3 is TGTGCCAGCAGCGCCGGCGACAGGGTCCAACCTGACGGT.

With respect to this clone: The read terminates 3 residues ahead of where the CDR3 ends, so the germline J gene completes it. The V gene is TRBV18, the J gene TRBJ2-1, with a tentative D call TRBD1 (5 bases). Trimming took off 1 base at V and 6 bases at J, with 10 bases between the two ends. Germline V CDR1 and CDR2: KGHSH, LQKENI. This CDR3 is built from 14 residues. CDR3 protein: CASSPQGPGNEQFF. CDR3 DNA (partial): TGTGCCAGCTCACCACAGGGGCCGGGCAATGAG.